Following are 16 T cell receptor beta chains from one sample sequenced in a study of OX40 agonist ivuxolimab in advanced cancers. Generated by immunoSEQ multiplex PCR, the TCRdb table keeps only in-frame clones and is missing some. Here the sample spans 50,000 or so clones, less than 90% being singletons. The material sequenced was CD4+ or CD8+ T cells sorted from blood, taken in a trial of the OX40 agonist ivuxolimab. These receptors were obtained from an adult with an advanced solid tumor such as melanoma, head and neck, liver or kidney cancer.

CDR3 region: CASSQEILRQRENIQYF. The CDR3 bases are TGCGCCAGCAGCCAAGAAATACTAAGACAGCGTGAAAACATTCAGTACTTC. The chain recombines TRBV4-1 with TRBJ2-4; maybe TRBD1 (5 bases). CDR3 size: 17 residues. V lost 0 bases, J lost 5 bases, and 17 bases lay in between. In germline, CDR1 is MGHRA, CDR2 YSYEKL.

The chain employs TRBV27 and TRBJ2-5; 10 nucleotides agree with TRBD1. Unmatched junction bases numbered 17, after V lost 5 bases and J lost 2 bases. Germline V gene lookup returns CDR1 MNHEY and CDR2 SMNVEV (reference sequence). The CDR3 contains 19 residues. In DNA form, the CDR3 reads TGTGCCAGCAGTCTTCGGGGACAGGGGACATACGCCCCACAAGAGACCCAGTACTTC. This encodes CASSLRGQGTYAPQETQYF.

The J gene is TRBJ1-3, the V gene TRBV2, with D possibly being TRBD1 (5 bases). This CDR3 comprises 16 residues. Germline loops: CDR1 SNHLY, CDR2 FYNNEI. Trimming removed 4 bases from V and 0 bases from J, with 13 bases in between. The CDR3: CASSARDRYSGNTIYF. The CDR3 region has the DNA TGTGCCAGCAGTGCAAGGGACCGTTACTCTGGAAACACCATATATTTT.

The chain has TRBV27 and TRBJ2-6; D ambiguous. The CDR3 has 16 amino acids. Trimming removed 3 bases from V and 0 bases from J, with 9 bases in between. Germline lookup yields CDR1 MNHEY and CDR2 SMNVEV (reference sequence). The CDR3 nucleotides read TGTGCCAGCAGTTTTTTTGGTGCCTCTGGGGCCAACGTCCTGACTTTC. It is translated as CASSFFGASGANVLTF.

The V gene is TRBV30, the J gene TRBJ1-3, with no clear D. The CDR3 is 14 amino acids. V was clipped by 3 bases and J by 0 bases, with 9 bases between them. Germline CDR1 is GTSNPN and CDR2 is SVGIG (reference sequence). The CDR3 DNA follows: TGTGCCTGGAGAGTGGGCCTCTCTGGAAACACCATATATTTT. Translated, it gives CAWRVGLSGNTIYF. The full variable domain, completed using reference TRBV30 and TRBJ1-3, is SQTIHQWPATLVQPVGSPLSLECTVEGTSNPNLYWYRQAAGRGLQLLFYSVGIGQISSEVPQNLSASRPQDRQFILSSKKLLLSDSGFYLCAWRVGLSGNTIYFGEGSWLTVV.

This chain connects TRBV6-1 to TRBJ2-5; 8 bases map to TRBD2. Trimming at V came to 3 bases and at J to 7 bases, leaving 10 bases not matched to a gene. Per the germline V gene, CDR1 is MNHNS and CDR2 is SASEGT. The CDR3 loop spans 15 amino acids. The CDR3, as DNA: TGTGCCAGCAGTGAGGCCCCGGGGCGGGGGGCGACCCAGTACTTC. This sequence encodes CASSEAPGRGATQYF.

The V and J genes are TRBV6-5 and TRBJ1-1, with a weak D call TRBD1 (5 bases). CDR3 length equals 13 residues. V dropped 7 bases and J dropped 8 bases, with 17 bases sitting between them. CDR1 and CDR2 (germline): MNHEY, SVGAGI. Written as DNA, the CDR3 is TGTGCCAGCACTGGGGGTGGAGGAATGGAAGCTTTCTTT. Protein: CASTGGGGMEAFF.

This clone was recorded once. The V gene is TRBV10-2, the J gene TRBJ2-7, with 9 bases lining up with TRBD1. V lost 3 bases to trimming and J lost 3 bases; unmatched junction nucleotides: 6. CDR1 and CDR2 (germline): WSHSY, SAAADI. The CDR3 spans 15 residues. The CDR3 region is CASSDGGTGNYEQYF. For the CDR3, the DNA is TGCGCCAGCAGTGACGGGGGGACAGGGAACTACGAGCAGTACTTC.

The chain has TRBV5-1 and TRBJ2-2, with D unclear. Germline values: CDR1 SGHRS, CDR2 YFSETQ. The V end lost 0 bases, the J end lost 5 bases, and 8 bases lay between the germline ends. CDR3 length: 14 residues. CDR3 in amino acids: CASSLDPSTGELFF. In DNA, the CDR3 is TGCGCCAGCAGCTTGGACCCATCAACCGGGGAGCTGTTTTTT.

The CDR3 spells CASSYSPETQYF. The CDR3 DNA follows: TGTGCCAGCAGTTACTCGCCAGAGACCCAGTACTTC. The chain combines TRBV6-5 with TRBJ2-5; D is ambiguous. This CDR3 has 12 amino acids. Germline loops: CDR1 MNHEY, CDR2 SVGAGI. With 0 bases removed from V and 4 bases from J, the gap between germline ends came to 3 bases.

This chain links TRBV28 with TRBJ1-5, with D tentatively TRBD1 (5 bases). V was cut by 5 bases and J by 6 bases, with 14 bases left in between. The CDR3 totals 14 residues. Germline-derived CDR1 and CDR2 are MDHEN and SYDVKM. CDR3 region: CASSLQGWGQPQHF. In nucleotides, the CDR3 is TGTGCCAGCAGTCTTCAGGGCTGGGGTCAGCCCCAGCATTTT.

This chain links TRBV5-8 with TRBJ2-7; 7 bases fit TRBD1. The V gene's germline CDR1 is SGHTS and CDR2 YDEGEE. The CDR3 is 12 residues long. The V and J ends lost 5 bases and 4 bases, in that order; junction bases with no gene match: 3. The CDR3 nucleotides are TGTGCCAGCAGACAGGGACAGTACGAGCAGTACTTC. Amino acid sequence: CASRQGQYEQYF.

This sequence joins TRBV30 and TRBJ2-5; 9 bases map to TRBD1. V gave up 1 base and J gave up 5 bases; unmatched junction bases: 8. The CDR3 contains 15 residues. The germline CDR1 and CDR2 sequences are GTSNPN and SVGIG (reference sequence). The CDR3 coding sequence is TGTGCCTGGAGTGCCGGGACAGGGTCGGACGAGACCCAGTACTTC. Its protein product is CAWSAGTGSDETQYF.

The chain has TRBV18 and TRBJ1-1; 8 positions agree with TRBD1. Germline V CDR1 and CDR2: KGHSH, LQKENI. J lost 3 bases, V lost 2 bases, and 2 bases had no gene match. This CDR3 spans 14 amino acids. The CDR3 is CASSPNRGDTEAFF. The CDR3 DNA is TGTGCCAGCTCACCAAACAGGGGGGACACTGAAGCTTTCTTT.

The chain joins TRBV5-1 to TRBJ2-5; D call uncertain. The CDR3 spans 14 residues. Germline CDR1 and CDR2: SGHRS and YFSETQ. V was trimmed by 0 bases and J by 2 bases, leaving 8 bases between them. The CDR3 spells CASSLEAIQETQYF. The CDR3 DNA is TGCGCCAGCAGCTTGGAGGCCATACAAGAGACCCAGTACTTC.

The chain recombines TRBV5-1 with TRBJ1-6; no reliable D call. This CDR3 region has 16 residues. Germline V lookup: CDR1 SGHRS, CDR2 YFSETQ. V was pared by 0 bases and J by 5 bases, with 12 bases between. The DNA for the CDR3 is TGCGCCAGCAGCTTGGACCCAAAAAATAATAATTCACCCCTCCACTTT. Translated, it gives CASSLDPKNNNSPLHF.